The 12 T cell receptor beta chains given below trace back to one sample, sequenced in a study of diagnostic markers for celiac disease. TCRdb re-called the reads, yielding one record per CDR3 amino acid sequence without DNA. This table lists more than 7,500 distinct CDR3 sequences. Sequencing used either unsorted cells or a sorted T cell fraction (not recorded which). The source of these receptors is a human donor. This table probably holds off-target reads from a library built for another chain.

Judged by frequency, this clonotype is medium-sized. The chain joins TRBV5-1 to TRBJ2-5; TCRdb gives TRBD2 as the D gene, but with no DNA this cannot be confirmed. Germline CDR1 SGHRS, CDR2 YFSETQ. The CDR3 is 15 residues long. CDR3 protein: CASSPLAAGGETQYF. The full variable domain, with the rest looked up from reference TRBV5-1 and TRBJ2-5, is KAGVTQTPRYLIKTRGQQVTLSCSPISGHRSVSWYQQTPGQGLQFLFEYFSETQRNKGNFPGRFSGRQFSNSRSEMNVSTLELGDSALYLCASSPLAAGGETQYFGPGTRLLVL.

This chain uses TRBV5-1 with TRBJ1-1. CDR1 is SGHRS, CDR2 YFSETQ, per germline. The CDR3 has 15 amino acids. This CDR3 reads CASSLGGKKGTEAFF.

This CDR3 is CASSYFGGSRETQYF. This chain links TRBV12-3 or TRBV12-4 with TRBJ2-5. The CDR3 length is 15 residues.

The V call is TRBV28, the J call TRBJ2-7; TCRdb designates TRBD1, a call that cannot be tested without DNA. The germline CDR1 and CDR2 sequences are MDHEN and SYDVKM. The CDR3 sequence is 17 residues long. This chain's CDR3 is CASSLWVGGQGDYEQYF. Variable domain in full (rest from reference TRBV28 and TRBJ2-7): DVKVTQSSRYLVKRTGEKVFLECVQDMDHENMFWYRQDPGLGLRLIYFSYDVKMKEKGDIPEGYSVSREKKERFSLILESASTNQTSMYLCASSLWVGGQGDYEQYFGPGTRLTVT.

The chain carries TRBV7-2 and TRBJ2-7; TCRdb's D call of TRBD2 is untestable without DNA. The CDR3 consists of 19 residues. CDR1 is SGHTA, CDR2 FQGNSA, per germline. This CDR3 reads CASSQLAGAESFFFYEQYF.

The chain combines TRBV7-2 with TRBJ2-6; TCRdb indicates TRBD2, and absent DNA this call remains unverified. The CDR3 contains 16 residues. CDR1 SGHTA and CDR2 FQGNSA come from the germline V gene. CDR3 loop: CASSLTRGAGANVLTF.

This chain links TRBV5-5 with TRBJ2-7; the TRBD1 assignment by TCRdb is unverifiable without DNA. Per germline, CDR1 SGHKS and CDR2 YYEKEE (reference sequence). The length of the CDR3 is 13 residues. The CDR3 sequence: CASSLFPRGEQYF.

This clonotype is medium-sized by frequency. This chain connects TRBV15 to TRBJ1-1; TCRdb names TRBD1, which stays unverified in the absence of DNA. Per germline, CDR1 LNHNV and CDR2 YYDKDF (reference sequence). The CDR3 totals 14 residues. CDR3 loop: CATSEAAGGRGAFF.

This CDR3 reads CAITNPGFGDTQYF. V gene TRBV10-3 combines with J gene TRBJ2-3; TCRdb calls TRBD1, which cannot be checked without DNA. The CDR3 has 14 residues. From germline, CDR1 is ENHRY and CDR2 SYGVKD.

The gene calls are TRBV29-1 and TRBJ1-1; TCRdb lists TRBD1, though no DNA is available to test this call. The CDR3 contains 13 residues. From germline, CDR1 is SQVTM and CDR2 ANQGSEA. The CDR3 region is CSVDQGSGTEAFF.

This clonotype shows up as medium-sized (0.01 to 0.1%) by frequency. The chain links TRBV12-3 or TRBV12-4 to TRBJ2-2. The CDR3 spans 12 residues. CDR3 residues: CASSLGTGELFF.

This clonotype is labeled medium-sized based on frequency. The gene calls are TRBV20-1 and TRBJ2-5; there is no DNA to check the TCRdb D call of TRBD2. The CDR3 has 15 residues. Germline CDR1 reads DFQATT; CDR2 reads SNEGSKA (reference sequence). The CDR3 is CSAKRNRGLPETQYF.